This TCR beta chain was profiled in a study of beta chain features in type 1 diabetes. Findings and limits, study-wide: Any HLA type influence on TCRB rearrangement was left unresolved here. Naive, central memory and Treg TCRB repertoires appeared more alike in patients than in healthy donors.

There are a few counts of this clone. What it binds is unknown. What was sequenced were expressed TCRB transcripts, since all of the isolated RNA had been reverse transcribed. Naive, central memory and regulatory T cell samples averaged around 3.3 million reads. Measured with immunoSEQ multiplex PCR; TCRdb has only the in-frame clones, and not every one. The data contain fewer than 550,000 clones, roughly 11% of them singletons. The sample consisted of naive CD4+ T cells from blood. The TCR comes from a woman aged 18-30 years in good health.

The CDR3, as DNA: TGTGCCTGGAGTGCTCCAATCACACGCCCGAACACTGAAGCTTTCTTT. This sequence encodes CAWSAPITRPNTEAFF. The chain employs TRBV30 and TRBJ1-1; D uncertain. Trimming stripped 1 base from V and 1 base from J, with 16 bases between. Per germline, CDR1 GTSNPN and CDR2 SVGIG (reference sequence). This CDR3 spans 16 amino acids.